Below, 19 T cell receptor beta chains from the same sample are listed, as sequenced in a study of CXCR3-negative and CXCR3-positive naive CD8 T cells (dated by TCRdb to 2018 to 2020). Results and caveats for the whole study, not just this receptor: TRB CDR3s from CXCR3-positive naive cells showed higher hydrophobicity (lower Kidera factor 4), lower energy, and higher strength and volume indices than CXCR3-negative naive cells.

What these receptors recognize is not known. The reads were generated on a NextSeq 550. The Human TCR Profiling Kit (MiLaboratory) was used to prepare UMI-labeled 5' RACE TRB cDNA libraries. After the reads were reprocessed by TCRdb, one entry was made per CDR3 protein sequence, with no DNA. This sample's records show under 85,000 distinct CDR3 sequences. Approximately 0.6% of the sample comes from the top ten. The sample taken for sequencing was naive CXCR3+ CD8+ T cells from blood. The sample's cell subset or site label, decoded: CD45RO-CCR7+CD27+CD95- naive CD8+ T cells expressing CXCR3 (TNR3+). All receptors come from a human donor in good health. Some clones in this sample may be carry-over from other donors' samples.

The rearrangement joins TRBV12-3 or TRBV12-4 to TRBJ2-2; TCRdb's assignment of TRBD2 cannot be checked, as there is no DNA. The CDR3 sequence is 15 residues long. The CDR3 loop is CASSFPQGGTGELFF.

Here the CDR3 reads CASSLAADFHYGYTF. The gene calls are TRBV7-9 and TRBJ1-2. Germline V CDR1 and CDR2: SEHNR, FQNEAQ (reference sequence). This CDR3 has 15 residues.

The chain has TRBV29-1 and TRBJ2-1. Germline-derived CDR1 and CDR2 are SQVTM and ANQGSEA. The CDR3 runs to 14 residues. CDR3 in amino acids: CSVVGPTQVNEQFF.

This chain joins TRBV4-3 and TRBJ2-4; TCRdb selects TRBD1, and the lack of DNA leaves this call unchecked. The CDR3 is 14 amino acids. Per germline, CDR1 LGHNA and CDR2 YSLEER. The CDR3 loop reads CASSRGQGKNIQYF.

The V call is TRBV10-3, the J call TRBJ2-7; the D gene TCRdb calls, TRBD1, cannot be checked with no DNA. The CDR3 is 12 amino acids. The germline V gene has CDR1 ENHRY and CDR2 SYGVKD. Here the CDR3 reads CAIRDRVYEQYF.

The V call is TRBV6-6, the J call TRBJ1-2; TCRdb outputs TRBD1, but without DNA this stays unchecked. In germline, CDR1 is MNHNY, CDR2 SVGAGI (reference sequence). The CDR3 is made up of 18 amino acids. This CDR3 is CASSFWISGTGDNYGYTF.

CDR3 in amino acids: CASSLELAGNEQFF. The chain has TRBV5-1 and TRBJ2-1; without DNA, the TCRdb call of TRBD2 cannot be checked. Germline values: CDR1 SGHRS, CDR2 YFSETQ. The CDR3 runs 14 residues.

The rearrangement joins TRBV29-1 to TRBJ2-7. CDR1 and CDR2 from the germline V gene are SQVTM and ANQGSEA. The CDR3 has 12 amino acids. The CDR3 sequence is CSVRTDNYEQYF.

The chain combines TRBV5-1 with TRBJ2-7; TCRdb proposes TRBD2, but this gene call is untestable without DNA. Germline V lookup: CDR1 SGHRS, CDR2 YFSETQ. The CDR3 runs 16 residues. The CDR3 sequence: CASSNPMAGLVLEQYF.

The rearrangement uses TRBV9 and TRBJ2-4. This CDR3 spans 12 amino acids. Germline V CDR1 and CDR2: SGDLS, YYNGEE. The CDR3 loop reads CASRGDKNIQYF.

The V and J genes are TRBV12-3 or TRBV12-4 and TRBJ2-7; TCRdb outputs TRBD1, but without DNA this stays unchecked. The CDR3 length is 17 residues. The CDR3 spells CATAKSYKGTGAYEQYF.

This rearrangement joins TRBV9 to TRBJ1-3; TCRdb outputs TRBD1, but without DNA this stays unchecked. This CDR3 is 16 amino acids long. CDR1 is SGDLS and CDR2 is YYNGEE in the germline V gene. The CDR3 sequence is CASSVQGASIKNTIYF.

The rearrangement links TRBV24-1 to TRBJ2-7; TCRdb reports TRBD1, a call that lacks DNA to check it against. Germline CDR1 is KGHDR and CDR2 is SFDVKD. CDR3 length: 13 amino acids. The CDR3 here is CATARGAGYEQYF.

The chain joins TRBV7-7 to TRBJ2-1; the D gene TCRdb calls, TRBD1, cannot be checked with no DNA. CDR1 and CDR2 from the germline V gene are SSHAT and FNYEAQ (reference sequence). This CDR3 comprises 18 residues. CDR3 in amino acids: CASSPGQVMATSYNEQFF.

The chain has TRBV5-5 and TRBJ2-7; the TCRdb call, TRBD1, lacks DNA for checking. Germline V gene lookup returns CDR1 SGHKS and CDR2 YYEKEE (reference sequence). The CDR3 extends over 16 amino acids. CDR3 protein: CASSEPGHDSTYEQYF.

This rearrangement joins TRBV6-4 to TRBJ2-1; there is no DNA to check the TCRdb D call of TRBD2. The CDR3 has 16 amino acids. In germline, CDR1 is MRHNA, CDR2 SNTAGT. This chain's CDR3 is CASSDSASGDYNEQFF.

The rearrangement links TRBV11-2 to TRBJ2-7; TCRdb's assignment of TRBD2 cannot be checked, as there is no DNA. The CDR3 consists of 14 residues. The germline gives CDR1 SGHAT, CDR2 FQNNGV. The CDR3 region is CASSFERGDYEQYF. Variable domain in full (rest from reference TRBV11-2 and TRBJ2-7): EAGVAQSPRYKIIEKRQSVAFWCNPISGHATLYWYQQILGQGPKLLIQFQNNGVVDDSQLPKDRFSAERLKGVDSTLKIQPAKLEDSAVYLCASSFERGDYEQYFGPGTRLTVT.

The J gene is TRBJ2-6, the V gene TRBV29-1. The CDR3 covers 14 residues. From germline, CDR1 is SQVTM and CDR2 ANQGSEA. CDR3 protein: CSVEHPSGANVLTF.

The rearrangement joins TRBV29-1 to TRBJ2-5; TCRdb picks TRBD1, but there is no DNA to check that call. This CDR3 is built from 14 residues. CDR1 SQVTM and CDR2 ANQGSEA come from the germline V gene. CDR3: CSVDGAGQGETQYF.